These T cell receptor beta chains were read from a single sample in a study of cytomegalovirus exposure and HLA in healthy donors. TCRdb's table, derived via immunoSEQ multiplex PCR, lists solely in-frame clones and lacks some. The table includes about 160,000 clones, about two thirds detected once. Sequencing used PBMCs. The receptor set was obtained from a woman in her 30s in good health and CMV-seronegative. Each CDR3 is given with its conserved first and last residue. The D gene is left open where the match is weak. The size of a clone is reported for some rows only, either as once, few or many, or as a class for expanded clones.

size,D,J,V,CDR3,DNA
-,TRBD2,TRBJ2-3,TRBV5-4,CASSSSGWLGDTQYF,TGTGCCAGCAGCAGTAGCGGGTGGCTCGGTGATACGCAGTATTTT
-,TRBD1,TRBJ1-2,TRBV30,CAWSVPVTGFYGYTF,TGTGCCTGGAGTGTCCCCGTGACAGGGTTCTATGGCTACACCTTC
-,TRBD2,TRBJ2-1,TRBV29-1,CSVPFREAHNEQFF,TGCAGCGTTCCGTTCCGGGAGGCCCACAATGAGCAGTTCTTC
few,-,TRBJ2-1,TRBV10-3,CAISEGQYNEQFF,TGTGCCATCAGTGAGGGCCAGTACAATGAGCAGTTCTTC
once,TRBD2,TRBJ2-1,TRBV7-6,CASSRSGREQFF,TGTGCCAGCAGTCGTAGCGGGAGAGAGCAGTTCTTC
few,TRBD1,TRBJ1-1,TRBV7-9,CASSHSPGTGNTEAFF,TGTGCCAGCAGCCACAGTCCCGGGACAGGGAACACTGAAGCTTTCTTT
-,-,TRBJ2-6,TRBV5-1,CASSLKGVSSGANVLTF,TGCGCCAGCAGCTTGAAGGGGGTGAGCTCTGGGGCCAACGTCCTGACTTTC
-,-,TRBJ1-1,TRBV7-2,CASSTDGPTEAFF,TGTGCCAGCAGCACCGATGGGCCTACCGAAGCTTTCTTT
-,TRBD2,TRBJ2-3,TRBV27,CASIAAGGDTDTQYF,TGTGCCAGCATTGCAGCGGGAGGCGACACAGATACGCAGTATTTT
once,TRBD2,TRBJ2-1,TRBV19,CASSIMGLAAYNEQFF,TGTGCCAGTAGTATAATGGGTCTAGCGGCCTACAATGAGCAGTTCTTC
-,TRBD2,TRBJ2-1,TRBV5-1,CASRVAGGPGNEQFF,TGCGCCAGCCGAGTAGCGGGAGGGCCCGGGAATGAGCAGTTCTTC
-,TRBD1,TRBJ1-5,TRBV5-6,CASSLDRGQPQHF,TGTGCCAGCAGCTTGGACAGGGGCCAGCCCCAGCATTTT
-,-,TRBJ2-7,TRBV4-1,CASSQRQTSYEQYF,TGCGCCAGCAGCCAAAGGCAGACTTCCTACGAGCAGTACTTC
-,TRBD1,TRBJ2-7,TRBV7-2,CASSYRDSYEQYF,TGTGCCAGCAGCTACCGGGACAGCTACGAGCAGTACTTC
-,TRBD1,TRBJ2-7,TRBV5-5,CASSFRQGFYEQYF,TGTGCCAGCAGCTTCAGACAGGGATTCTACGAGCAGTACTTC
-,TRBD2,TRBJ2-1,TRBV4-3,CASSQGPGLADASSYNEQFF,TGCGCCAGCAGCCAAGGCCCGGGACTAGCGGATGCAAGCTCCTACAATGAGCAGTTCTTC
-,-,TRBJ1-1,TRBV27,CASSFSGFGEAFF,TGTGCCAGCAGTTTTTCGGGGTTTGGTGAAGCTTTCTTT
-,TRBD1,TRBJ1-3,TRBV6-5,CASSTTGVSGNTIYF,TGTGCCAGCAGTACAACAGGGGTCTCTGGAAACACCATATATTTC
once,-,TRBJ2-2,TRBV2,CASSDKAVTNTGELFF,TGTGCCAGCAGTGACAAAGCGGTCACGAACACCGGGGAGCTGTTTTTT
-,TRBD2,TRBJ2-5,TRBV9,CASSVGAGGGETQYF,TGTGCCAGCAGCGTAGGAGCGGGGGGGGGAGAGACCCAGTACTTC
few,-,TRBJ2-1,TRBV27,CASSLSVNNEQFF,TGTGCCAGCAGTTTATCCGTTAACAATGAGCAGTTCTTC
-,TRBD1,TRBJ2-7,TRBV7-2,CASSLGQGTYEQYF,TGTGCCAGCAGCTTAGGACAGGGTACCTACGAGCAGTACTTC
-,TRBD2,TRBJ2-1,TRBV4-1,CASSQPLAGLYNEQFF,TGCGCCAGCAGCCAACCACTAGCGGGCCTATACAATGAGCAGTTCTTC
once,-,TRBJ2-2,TRBV23-1,CASKPWDTANTGELFF,TGCGCCAGCAAACCTTGGGACACAGCGAACACCGGGGAGCTGTTTTTT
-,-,TRBJ2-3,TRBV7-3,CASSLVDGSTDTQYF,TGTGCCAGCAGCCTAGTCGACGGGAGTACAGATACGCAGTATTTT
-,-,TRBJ2-2,TRBV19,CASSRSSFTGELFF,TGTGCCAGTAGCCGATCTAGCTTCACCGGGGAGCTGTTTTTT
once,-,TRBJ2-3,TRBV18,CASSQGDTQYF,TGTGCCAGCTCCCAGGGAGATACGCAGTATTTT
-,-,TRBJ1-1,TRBV6-6,CASSFRTANTEAFF,TGTGCCAGCAGCTTTCGGACAGCGAACACTGAAGCTTTCTTT
few,-,TRBJ1-1,TRBV9,CASSLEGESTEAFF,TGTGCCAGCTCCCTTGAGGGGGAGAGTACTGAAGCTTTCTTT
-,TRBD1,TRBJ1-5,TRBV10-1,CASSTSGQRSQPQHF,TGCGCCAGCAGTACCTCGGGACAGAGGAGTCAGCCCCAGCATTTT
-,-,TRBJ2-4,TRBV4-1,CATGRTALAKNIQYF,TGCGCCACAGGAAGGACAGCCCTAGCCAAAAACATTCAGTACTTC
-,-,TRBJ2-1,TRBV10-3,CAIRTGQAVFDEQFF,TGTGCCATCAGGACGGGACAAGCAGTGTTCGATGAGCAGTTCTTC
-,-,TRBJ2-2,TRBV28,CASSLGGASGTGELFF,TGTGCCAGCAGTTTGGGGGGGGCCTCTGGGACCGGGGAGCTGTTTTTT
-,-,TRBJ1-2,TRBV4-3,CASSQVGPSNYGYTF,TGCGCCAGCAGCCAAGTGGGCCCCAGTAACTATGGCTACACCTTC
few,-,TRBJ1-5,TRBV28,CASTTPGIYSNQPQHF,TGTGCCAGCACAACCCCGGGAATCTATAGCAATCAGCCCCAGCATTTT
-,-,TRBJ2-2,TRBV4-1,CASSQGSGDTGELFF,TGCGCCAGCAGCCAAGGATCAGGGGACACCGGGGAGCTGTTTTTT
few,-,TRBJ1-2,TRBV7-2,CASSLQGRDYGYTF,TGTGCCAGCAGCTTACAGGGTCGCGACTATGGCTACACCTTC
-,TRBD2,TRBJ2-6,TRBV7-8,CASRGLAGGGANVLTF,TGTGCCAGCAGGGGACTAGCGGGAGGTGGGGCCAACGTCCTGACTTTC
-,TRBD1,TRBJ2-2,TRBV5-1,CASSPRTGGNTGELFF,TGCGCCAGCAGCCCAAGGACAGGGGGAAACACCGGGGAGCTGTTTTTT
few,-,TRBJ2-3,TRBV27,CASSSTAYSTDTQYF,TGTGCCAGCAGTTCGACAGCTTATAGCACAGATACGCAGTATTTT
few,TRBD2,TRBJ2-1,TRBV4-1,CASSQEQRGGHNEQFF,TGCGCCAGCAGCCAAGAGCAGCGGGGGGGCCACAATGAGCAGTTCTTC
-,TRBD2,TRBJ2-7,TRBV5-6,CASSSPSGSYEQYF,TGTGCCAGCAGCAGTCCTAGCGGGAGTTACGAGCAGTACTTC
-,TRBD2,TRBJ2-1,TRBV7-9,CASSRGLVYNEQFF,TGTGCCAGCAGCCGGGGACTAGTCTACAATGAGCAGTTCTTC
-,TRBD2,TRBJ2-3,TRBV7-9,CASSPAGRDTDTQYF,TGTGCCAGCAGCCCAGCGGGAAGGGACACAGATACGCAGTATTTT
-,-,TRBJ2-2,TRBV28,CASSLTTTAHTGELFF,TGTGCCAGCAGCCTCACCACGACAGCTCACACCGGGGAGCTGTTTTTT
-,-,TRBJ1-1,TRBV2,CASRWANTEAFF,TGTGCCAGCAGGTGGGCGAACACTGAAGCTTTCTTT
-,-,TRBJ1-1,TRBV28,CASSYRANTEAFF,TGTGCCAGCAGTTACAGGGCCAACACTGAAGCTTTCTTT
-,TRBD2,TRBJ2-1,TRBV14,CASSQGGSRYNEQFF,TGTGCCAGCAGCCAAGGCGGGAGTCGGTACAATGAGCAGTTCTTC
-,-,TRBJ2-7,TRBV5-1,CASSPGDRYEQYF,TGCGCCAGCAGCCCGGGGGACCGTTACGAGCAGTACTTC
-,-,TRBJ2-2,TRBV5-4,CASSLAASANTGELFF,TGTGCCAGCAGCTTGGCGGCTAGCGCAAACACCGGGGAGCTGTTTTTT
-,TRBD1,TRBJ2-7,TRBV28,CASSLGDSSYEQYF,TGTGCCAGCAGTTTAGGGGACAGCTCCTACGAGCAGTACTTC
few,-,TRBJ2-7,TRBV7-9,CASSLAGPRGEQYF,TGTGCCAGCAGCTTAGCCGGCCCTAGGGGAGAGCAGTACTTC
-,-,TRBJ1-6,TRBV7-9,CASSPGGYDNSPLHF,TGTGCCAGCAGCCCGGGAGGGTATGATAATTCACCCCTCCACTTT
-,-,TRBJ2-3,TRBV7-9,CASSLGGGPQYF,TGTGCCAGCAGTCTAGGGGGGGGCCCGCAGTATTTT
-,TRBD2,TRBJ2-3,TRBV7-2,CASTRGRVGDTQYF,TGTGCCAGCACGCGCGGGAGGGTGGGCGATACGCAGTATTTT
-,-,TRBJ2-6,TRBV4-3,CASSPQGFTGPSSGANVLTF,TGCGCCAGCAGCCCCCAAGGGTTTACAGGGCCGAGCTCTGGGGCCAACGTCCTGACTTTC
-,-,TRBJ2-5,TRBV7-2,CASSSTLIVGGETQYF,TGTGCCAGCAGCTCTACCCTTATCGTGGGAGGAGAGACCCAGTACTTC
few,TRBD2,TRBJ2-2,TRBV19,CASSTLAGTSTGELFF,TGTGCCAGTAGTACCTTAGCGGGAACTAGCACCGGGGAGCTGTTTTTT